These 28 T cell receptor beta chains share one sample of origin, sequenced in a study of blood T cell repertoires in COVID-19. Repertoires were generated with immunoSEQ multiplex PCR, while TCRdb's copy carries only in-frame clones and drops some. This repertoire shows over 50,000 clones, around 80% found once; its top ten account for roughly 3%. Sequenced sample: peripheral blood. These receptor sequences come from a man in his forties or fifties with acute or convalescent COVID-19.

This chain uses TRBV7-6 with TRBJ2-2, with D perhaps TRBD1 (5 bases). In germline, CDR1 is SGHVS, CDR2 FNYEAQ. The CDR3 is 15 residues long. V lost 2 bases, J lost 1 base, and 8 bases lay in between. CDR3 DNA sequence: TGTGCCAGCAGCTTAATGACAGAGAACACCGGGGAGCTGTTTTTT. It yields the protein CASSLMTENTGELFF.

The chain combines TRBV27 with TRBJ1-5; D ambiguous. This CDR3 has 13 amino acids. The V and J ends lost 4 bases and 6 bases respectively, with 10 bases between them. CDR1 MNHEY and CDR2 SMNVEV come from the germline V gene (reference sequence). CDR3 nucleotides: TGTGCCAGCAGTTACTCCCCGTTTCAGCCCCAGCATTTT. Amino acids: CASSYSPFQPQHF.

This chain uses TRBV10-1 with TRBJ1-2; D call uncertain. V shed 3 bases and J shed 0 bases, with 5 bases lying between them. The CDR3 runs to 13 residues. CDR1 WNHNN and CDR2 SYGVQD come from the germline V gene (reference sequence). Here the CDR3 reads CASSDTTNYGYTF. The CDR3 DNA reads as TGCGCCAGCAGTGACACAACTAACTATGGCTACACCTTC.

The chain is built from TRBV7-9 and TRBJ2-7; 7 positions agree with TRBD2. CDR3 size: 14 residues. The germline CDR1 and CDR2 sequences are SEHNR and FQNEAQ (reference sequence). Germline trimming cut 7 bases from V and 6 bases from J; bases unmatched to any gene: 12. CDR3 region: CASTPEREDFEQYF. Here the CDR3 DNA reads TGTGCCAGCACCCCGGAGCGGGAAGACTTCGAGCAGTACTTC.

The rearrangement uses TRBV4-1 and TRBJ1-5, with D hard to call. Germline V gives CDR1 MGHRA, CDR2 YSYEKL. The CDR3 has 15 residues. Deletions cut 5 bases from V and 3 bases from J, with 14 bases between. The CDR3 here is CASSAKPGFNQPQHF. The CDR3 DNA reads as TGCGCCAGCAGCGCGAAACCGGGGTTCAATCAGCCCCAGCATTTT.

V gene TRBV4-1 combines with J gene TRBJ1-2, with 9 bases aligning to TRBD1. Per germline, CDR1 MGHRA and CDR2 YSYEKL. This CDR3 region has 14 residues. J gave up 8 bases and V 4 bases, and 8 bases lay outside the gene matches. For the CDR3, the DNA is TGCGCCAGCAGCCTGGGGACAGGGCCGGCGGGCTACACCTTC. Translating it yields CASSLGTGPAGYTF.

This clone turned up a few times. This chain uses TRBV19 with TRBJ1-5; no definite D call. The CDR3 spans 16 residues. V was clipped by 6 bases and J by 7 bases, with 22 bases between them. CDR1 and CDR2 (germline): LNHDA, SQIVND (reference sequence). The CDR3 is CASSKTRGSGKQPQHF. CDR3 nucleotides: TGTGCCAGTAGCAAAACACGGGGAAGTGGTAAACAGCCCCAGCATTTT.

This clone was seen a few times. This chain links TRBV21-1 with TRBJ2-3; the DNA was not used to check the table's D call, TRBD2. TRBV21-1 is a pseudogene locus. This CDR3 is 15 amino acids long. CDR3 nucleotide sequence: TGTGCCAGCATGGCAGGACTTACCTTCACAGATACGCAGTATTTT. It is translated as CASMAGLTFTDTQYF.

The rearrangement uses TRBV7-8 and TRBJ1-5, with D maybe TRBD1 (5 bases). There are 15 residues in the CDR3. Trimming left V 5 bases short and J 3 bases short, with 14 bases between. Germline loops: CDR1 SGHVS, CDR2 FQNEAQ. The CDR3 here is CASSPLTGFNQPQHF. CDR3 bases: TGTGCCAGCAGCCCCTTAACAGGTTTCAATCAGCCCCAGCATTTT.

V is TRBV27 and J is TRBJ2-5, with 9 bases fitting TRBD1. V trimming: 7 bases; J trimming: 5 bases; junction bases outside the gene matches: 5. Germline CDR1 MNHEY, CDR2 SMNVEV (reference sequence). The CDR3 totals 13 residues. The CDR3 reads CASKTGGEETQYF. CDR3 DNA: TGTGCCAGCAAAACAGGGGGCGAGGAGACCCAGTACTTC.

The chain couples TRBV7-6 to TRBJ2-5; TRBD2 matches 11 bases. CDR1 and CDR2 (germline): SGHVS, FNYEAQ. CDR3 length: 15 residues. Trimming cost V 5 bases and J 4 bases; bases outside gene matches: 6. The CDR3 reads CASSQASGGRETQYF. For the CDR3, the DNA is TGTGCCAGCAGCCAAGCTAGCGGGGGGAGAGAGACCCAGTACTTC.

CDR3 bases: TGTGCCAGCAGCAGACAGGGGCGGAACACCGGGGAGCTGTTTTTT. Its protein is CASSRQGRNTGELFF. This rearrangement joins TRBV2 to TRBJ2-2; 8 nucleotides line up with TRBD1. The J segment lost 1 base and the V segment lost 6 bases, leaving 4 bases of the junction unmatched. Germline V CDR1 and CDR2: SNHLY, FYNNEI. This CDR3 has 15 amino acids.

The chain has TRBV5-1 and TRBJ1-2; 7 bases line up with TRBD1. The CDR3 loop spans 14 amino acids. Germline V gene lookup returns CDR1 SGHRS and CDR2 YFSETQ. V trimming: 0 bases; J trimming: 3 bases; junction bases outside the gene matches: 2. The CDR3 loop reads CASSLGQGYYGYTF. For the CDR3, the DNA is TGCGCCAGCAGCTTGGGACAGGGTTACTATGGCTACACCTTC.

This sequence joins TRBV13 and TRBJ2-2; 12 bases are shared with TRBD2. From germline, CDR1 is PRHDT and CDR2 FYEKMQ (reference sequence). This CDR3 has 18 amino acids. V dropped 0 bases and J dropped 0; count of bases not matched to a gene: 2. The CDR3 DNA sequence: TGTGCCAGCAGCTTAGGCGCTAGCGGGGGGGCGAACACCGGGGAGCTGTTTTTT. The encoded protein is CASSLGASGGANTGELFF.

The V gene is TRBV7-3, the J gene TRBJ1-2; D is possibly TRBD1 (6 bases). Germline V gives CDR1 SGHTA, CDR2 FQGTGA. Trimming took off 5 bases at V and 8 bases at J, with 15 bases between the two ends. CDR3 length: 13 amino acids. CDR3 sequence: CASSVQGEGGYTF. The CDR3 coding sequence is TGTGCCAGCAGCGTACAGGGCGAGGGAGGCTACACCTTC.

This clone has just one count. The V gene is TRBV4-1, the J gene TRBJ1-1, with TRBD1 matching over 7 bases. Losses at the gene ends were 2 bases for V and 8 bases for J; bases not matched to a gene: 2. CDR3 size: 12 residues. The germline V gene has CDR1 MGHRA and CDR2 YSYEKL. The CDR3 loop is CASSQTGAEAFF. For the CDR3, the DNA is TGCGCCAGCAGCCAAACAGGGGCGGAAGCTTTCTTT.

The V call is TRBV11-3, the J call TRBJ2-1; 7 nucleotides line up with TRBD1. The CDR3 is 14 residues long. CDR1 and CDR2 from the germline V gene are SGHNT and YENEEA. Trimming cost V 1 base and J 5 bases; bases outside gene matches: 2. CDR3 protein: CASSLVGTDNEQFF. The CDR3 DNA sequence: TGTGCCAGCAGCTTAGTTGGGACAGACAATGAGCAGTTCTTC.

This chain uses TRBV14 with TRBJ2-5; 9 bases match TRBD2. The CDR3 consists of 15 residues. V lost 3 bases and J lost 5; bases outside the gene matches: 7. Per the germline V gene, CDR1 is SGHDN and CDR2 is FVKESK. The CDR3 sequence: CASSHLLAGLETQYF. CDR3 sequence (DNA): TGTGCCAGCAGCCATCTACTAGCGGGCTTGGAGACCCAGTACTTC.

The chain recombines TRBV13 with TRBJ1-6; TRBD1 agrees at 8 bases. Germline V lookup: CDR1 PRHDT, CDR2 FYEKMQ (reference sequence). With 5 bases clipped from V and 2 bases from J, the junction kept 5 bases outside the gene matches. This CDR3 contains 16 residues. CDR3 nucleotide sequence: TGTGCCAGCAGCCCCGGGACAGGACCCTATAATTCACCCCTCCACTTT. It yields the protein CASSPGTGPYNSPLHF.

V usage is TRBV28 and J usage is TRBJ1-6, with a tentative D call TRBD1 (5 bases). Trimming removed 4 bases at V and 7 bases at J, with 14 bases between. The CDR3 is made up of 15 amino acids. The germline gives CDR1 MDHEN, CDR2 SYDVKM. The CDR3 nucleotides read TGTGCCAGCAGTTCCTACGGACGGGGGAATTCACCCCTCCACTTT. This sequence encodes CASSSYGRGNSPLHF.

The V and J genes are TRBV5-1 and TRBJ2-3; 10 bases fit TRBD1. The trim removed 4 bases at V and 0 bases at J, leaving 2 bases unmatched. Germline V lookup: CDR1 SGHRS, CDR2 YFSETQ. There are 15 residues in the CDR3. In nucleotides, the CDR3 is TGCGCCAGCAGCCCGGGACAGGGGAGCACAGATACGCAGTATTTT. Protein product: CASSPGQGSTDTQYF.

The gene calls are TRBV4-1 and TRBJ2-1; no clear D gene. Trimming pared 0 bases from V and 3 bases from J, leaving 12 bases between. CDR1 and CDR2 (germline): MGHRA, YSYEKL. This CDR3 has 16 amino acids. CDR3 in amino acids: CASSQDKSGFYNEQFF. In DNA form, the CDR3 reads TGCGCCAGCAGCCAAGATAAGTCAGGATTCTACAATGAGCAGTTCTTC.

This chain connects TRBV7-3 to TRBJ2-7, with D possibly being TRBD1 (6 bases). The V gene's germline CDR1 is SGHTA and CDR2 FQGTGA. This CDR3 has 13 residues. The V gene lost 1 base and the J gene lost 7 bases, with 11 bases spanning the gap. The CDR3 region has the DNA TGTGCCAGCAGCTTAAACAGGGATGGGGAGCAGTACTTC. This codes for CASSLNRDGEQYF.

V is TRBV27 and J is TRBJ2-1, with 8 bases fitting TRBD1. CDR3 length: 14 residues. V dropped 5 bases and J dropped 8; count of bases not matched to a gene: 8. Looked up from germline, CDR1 is MNHEY and CDR2 is SMNVEV (reference sequence). The CDR3 here is CASSLLLTGDEQFF. CDR3 nucleotide sequence: TGTGCCAGCAGTCTTTTGCTGACAGGGGATGAGCAGTTCTTC.

The chain is built from TRBV19 and TRBJ1-1; a possible D gene is TRBD1 (6 bases). V shed 5 bases and J shed 1 base, with 11 bases lying between them. Per the germline V gene, CDR1 is LNHDA and CDR2 is SQIVND (reference sequence). The CDR3 is 14 residues long. The CDR3 DNA reads TGTGCCAGTAGTCCAGGGGCGTGGAACACTGAAGCTTTCTTT. It specifies CASSPGAWNTEAFF.

The rearrangement joins TRBV29-1 to TRBJ1-1; tentatively, D is TRBD1 (6 bases). The germline gives CDR1 SQVTM, CDR2 ANQGSEA. With 7 bases removed from V and 7 bases from J, the gap between germline ends came to 16 bases. This CDR3 has 12 residues. CDR3 residues: CSAEDRLLEAFF. CDR3 in DNA: TGCAGCGCGGAGGACAGATTACTTGAAGCTTTCTTT.

This chain uses TRBV19 with TRBJ1-4; D is undetermined. The CDR3 is 13 amino acids. Germline V gene sequence: CDR1 LNHDA, CDR2 SQIVND (reference sequence). The V end lost 7 bases, the J end lost 0 bases, and 6 bases lay between the germline ends. CDR3 protein: CASTETTNEKLFF. The CDR3 DNA reads as TGTGCCAGTACCGAGACAACTAATGAAAAACTGTTTTTT.

This clone was seen a handful of times. The chain couples TRBV10-3 to TRBJ2-7; the match to TRBD1 covers 7 bases. Germline V CDR1 and CDR2: ENHRY, SYGVKD. This CDR3 spans 14 amino acids. Trimming took 2 bases from V and 7 from J; bases not matched to a gene: 8. CDR3 nucleotides: TGTGCCATCAGTGAGGCTTTGACAGGGCGGGAGCAGTACTTC. Translation gives CAISEALTGREQYF.